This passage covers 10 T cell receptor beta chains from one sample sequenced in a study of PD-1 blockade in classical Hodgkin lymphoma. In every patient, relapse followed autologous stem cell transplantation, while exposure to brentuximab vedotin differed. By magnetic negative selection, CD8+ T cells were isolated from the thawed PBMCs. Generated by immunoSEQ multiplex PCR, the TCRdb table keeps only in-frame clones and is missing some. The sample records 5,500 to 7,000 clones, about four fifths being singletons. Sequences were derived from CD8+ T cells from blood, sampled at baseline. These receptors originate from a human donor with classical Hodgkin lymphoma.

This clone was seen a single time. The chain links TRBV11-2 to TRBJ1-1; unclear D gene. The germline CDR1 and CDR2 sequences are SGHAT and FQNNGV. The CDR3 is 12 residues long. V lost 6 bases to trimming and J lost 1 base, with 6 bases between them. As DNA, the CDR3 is TGTGCCAGCAGACGGGGGAACACTGAAGCTTTCTTT. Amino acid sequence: CASRRGNTEAFF.

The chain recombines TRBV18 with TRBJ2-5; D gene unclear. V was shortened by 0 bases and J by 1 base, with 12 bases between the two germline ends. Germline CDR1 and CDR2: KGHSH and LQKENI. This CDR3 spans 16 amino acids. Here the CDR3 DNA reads TGTGCCAGCTCACCACCGCTGGCGACCGCCCAAGAGACCCAGTACTTC. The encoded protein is CASSPPLATAQETQYF.

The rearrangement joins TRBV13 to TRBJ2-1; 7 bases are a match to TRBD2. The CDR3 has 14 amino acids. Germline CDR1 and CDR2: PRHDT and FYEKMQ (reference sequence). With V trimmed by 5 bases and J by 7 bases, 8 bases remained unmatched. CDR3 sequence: CASSPGGGWNEQFF. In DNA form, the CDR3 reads TGTGCCAGCAGCCCTGGGGGGGGTTGGAATGAGCAGTTCTTC.

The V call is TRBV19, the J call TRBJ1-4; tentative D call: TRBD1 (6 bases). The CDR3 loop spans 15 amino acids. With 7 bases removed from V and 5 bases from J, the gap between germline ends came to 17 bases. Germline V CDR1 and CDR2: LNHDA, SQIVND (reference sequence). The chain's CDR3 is CASTRGYRENEKLFF. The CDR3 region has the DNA TGTGCCAGTACCCGGGGTTACAGGGAGAATGAAAAACTGTTTTTT.

In DNA, the CDR3 is TGTGCCAGCAGGGGACAGGGTCTTGCCTACGAGCAGTACTTC. The encoded protein is CASRGQGLAYEQYF. This chain links TRBV27 with TRBJ2-7; 9 bases match TRBD1. The junction had 5 bases not matched to a gene; V was cut back by 6 bases and J by 2 bases. The length of the CDR3 is 14 residues. Per germline, CDR1 MNHEY and CDR2 SMNVEV (reference sequence).

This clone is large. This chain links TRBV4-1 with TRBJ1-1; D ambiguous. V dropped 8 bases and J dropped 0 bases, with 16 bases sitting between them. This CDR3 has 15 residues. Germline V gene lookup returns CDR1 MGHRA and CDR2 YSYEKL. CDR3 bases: TGCGCCAGCGGCAGCGAGGGTGGGTTGAACACTGAAGCTTTCTTT. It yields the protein CASGSEGGLNTEAFF.

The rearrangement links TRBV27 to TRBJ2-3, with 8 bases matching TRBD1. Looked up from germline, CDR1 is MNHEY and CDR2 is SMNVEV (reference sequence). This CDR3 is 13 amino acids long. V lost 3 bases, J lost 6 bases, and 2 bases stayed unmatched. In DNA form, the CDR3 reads TGTGCCAGCAGTTTCCGGACAGGGGATACGCAGTATTTT. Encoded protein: CASSFRTGDTQYF.

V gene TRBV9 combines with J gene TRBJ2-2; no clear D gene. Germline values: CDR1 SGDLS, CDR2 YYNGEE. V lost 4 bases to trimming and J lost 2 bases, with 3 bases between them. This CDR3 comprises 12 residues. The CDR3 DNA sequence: TGTGCCAGCAGCCAAAACACCGGGGAGCTGTTTTTT. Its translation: CASSQNTGELFF.

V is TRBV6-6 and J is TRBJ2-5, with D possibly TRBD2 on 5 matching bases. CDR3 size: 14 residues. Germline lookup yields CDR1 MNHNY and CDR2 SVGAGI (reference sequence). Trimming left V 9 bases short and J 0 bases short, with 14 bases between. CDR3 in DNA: TGTGCCAGTACCGCCGGGGTGTACCAAGAGACCCAGTACTTC. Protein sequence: CASTAGVYQETQYF.

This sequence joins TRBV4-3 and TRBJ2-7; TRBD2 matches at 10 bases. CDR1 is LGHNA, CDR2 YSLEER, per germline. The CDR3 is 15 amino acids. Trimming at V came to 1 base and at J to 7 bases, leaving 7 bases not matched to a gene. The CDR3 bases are TGCGCCAGCAGCCAAGCTGTGGAGCGGGGGGGGGAGCAGTACTTC. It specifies CASSQAVERGGEQYF.